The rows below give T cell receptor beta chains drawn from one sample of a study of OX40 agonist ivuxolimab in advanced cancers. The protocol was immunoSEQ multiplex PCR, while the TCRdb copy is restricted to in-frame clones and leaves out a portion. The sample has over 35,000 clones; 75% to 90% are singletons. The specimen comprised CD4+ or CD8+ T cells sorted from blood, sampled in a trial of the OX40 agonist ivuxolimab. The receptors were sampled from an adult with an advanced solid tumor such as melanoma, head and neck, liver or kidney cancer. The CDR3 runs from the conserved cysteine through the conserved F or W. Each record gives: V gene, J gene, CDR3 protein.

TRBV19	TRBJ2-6	CASSIGDRAGANVLTF
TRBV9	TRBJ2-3	CASSLSGGSTDTQYF
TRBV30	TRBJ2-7	CAWSVRPYEQYF
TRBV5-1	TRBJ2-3	CASSLDGQGFTDTQYF
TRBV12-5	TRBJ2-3	CASGFPRRQGKDADTQYF
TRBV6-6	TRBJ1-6	CASSYSGTADSPLHF
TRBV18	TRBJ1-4	CASSPRVGATNEKLFF
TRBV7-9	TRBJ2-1	CASSRSGRTPYNEQFF
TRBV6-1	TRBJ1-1	CASGRGTDQEAFF
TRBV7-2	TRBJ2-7	CASSLAGQPYEQYF
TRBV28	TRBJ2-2	CASYLAGGNIGELFF
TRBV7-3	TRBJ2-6	CASSSYTSGANVLTF